This note documents a single TCR beta chain sequence. These data originate in a study of chemoradiotherapy in HPV16-positive cancers. Study information: Candidate HPV-specific clones and shared TCR motifs came from two HPV16-positive patients.

Over chemoradiotherapy, repertoires were sampled more than once. Only in-frame clones appear in the TCRdb table, and some are missing; sequencing was by immunoSEQ multiplex PCR. The top ten hold around 2.9% of the sample, which has 2,500 to 3,000 clones, 85% to 90% seen once. The clonotype was recovered from a human donor with HPV-associated anogenital cancer. The sequencing here drew on tumor tissue, taken from a patient who underwent chemoradiotherapy.

The CDR3 spells CASRERAGTGGSGANVLTF. The CDR3 DNA follows: TGTGCCAGCAGGGAACGTGCCGGGACAGGGGGCTCTGGGGCCAACGTCCTGACTTTC. The chain has TRBV28 and TRBJ2-6, with 11 bases matching TRBD1. The CDR3 consists of 19 residues. CDR1 is MDHEN and CDR2 is SYDVKM in the germline V gene. V lost 6 bases to trimming and J lost 0 bases; unmatched junction nucleotides: 10.